This T cell receptor beta chain derives from a study of T cell repertoires in cytomegalovirus infection. The ends were cut back, 7 bases at V and 3 bases at J, with 8 bases in the middle. The CDR3 runs to 12 residues. Per the germline V gene, CDR1 is SGHTA and CDR2 is FQGNSA. Many counts were recorded for this clonotype. TCRdb re-derived calls from the reads in MiXCR, one entry per CDR3 protein. Among 150,000 to 190,000 distinct CDR3 sequences listed, 20% to 30% were seen once. The chain uses TRBV7-2 and TRBJ2-3; D gene uncertain. The specimen was PBMCs. The TCR originated in a human donor in good health (CMV status not recorded). Some clones in this sample may be carry-over from other donors' samples. CDR3 nucleotide sequence: TGTGCCAGCATGGCAGGAACAGATACGCAGTATTTT. The encoded protein is CASMAGTDTQYF.